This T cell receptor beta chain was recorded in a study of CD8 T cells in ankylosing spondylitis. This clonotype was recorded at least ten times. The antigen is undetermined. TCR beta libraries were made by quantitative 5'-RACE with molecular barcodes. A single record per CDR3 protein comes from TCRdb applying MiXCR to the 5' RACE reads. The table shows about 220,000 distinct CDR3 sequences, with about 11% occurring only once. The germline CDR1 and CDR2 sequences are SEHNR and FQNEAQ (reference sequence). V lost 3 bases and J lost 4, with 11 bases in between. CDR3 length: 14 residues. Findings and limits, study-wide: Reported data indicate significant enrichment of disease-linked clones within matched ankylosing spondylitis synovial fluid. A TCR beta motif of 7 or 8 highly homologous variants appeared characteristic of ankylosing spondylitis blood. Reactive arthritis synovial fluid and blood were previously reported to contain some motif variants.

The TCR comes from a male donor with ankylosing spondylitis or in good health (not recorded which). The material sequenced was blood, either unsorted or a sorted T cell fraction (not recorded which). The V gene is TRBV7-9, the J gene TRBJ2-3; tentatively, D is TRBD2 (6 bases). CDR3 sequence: CASSLWRGPDTQYF. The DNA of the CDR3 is TGTGCCAGCAGCTTGTGGCGGGGCCCAGATACGCAGTATTTT.